The clone carrying this T cell receptor beta chain was found once. The record originates from a study of technical replicates of blood from a few donors. Assay: immunoSEQ multiplex PCR; the TCRdb copy retains only in-frame clones and omits some. The sample holds tens of thousands of clones, roughly 77% seen once. Germline values: CDR1 MNHNS, CDR2 SASEGT. The CDR3 covers 14 residues. V was pared by 2 bases and J by 10 bases, with 15 bases between. Sequenced sample: PBMCs. This chain links TRBV6-1 with TRBJ2-1, with D possibly TRBD2 on 6 matching bases. The clonotype comes from a human donor in good health. Some clones in this sample may be carry-over from other donors' samples. The CDR3 reads CASSERGGVKEQFF. The CDR3 DNA is TGTGCCAGCAGTGAAAGGGGAGGTGTTAAGGAGCAGTTCTTC.